The rows below give T cell receptor beta chains drawn from one sample of a study of blood T cell repertoires in COVID-19. Produced via immunoSEQ multiplex PCR; TCRdb's table is partial and in-frame only. The sample shows tens of thousands of clones, about 89% of them seen only once. Sequenced material: peripheral blood. The receptors derive from a human donor in a cohort sampled during active COVID-19. CDR3s include the opening cysteine and the closing phenylalanine or tryptophan. Each record gives: D gene, clone size, J gene, V gene, CDR3 DNA, CDR3 protein. A D gene is named only where the DNA matches it firmly. Not every row has a clone size; where given, it reads once, few, many or a size class.

-	once	TRBJ2-3	TRBV5-1	TGCGCCAGCAGCTTGAATCGGTTGGCAGATACGCAGTATTTT	CASSLNRLADTQYF
-	-	TRBJ1-1	TRBV6-5	TGTGCCAGCAGCGAGAGGCCTGGCGGAGCTTTCTTT	CASSERPGGAFF
-	-	TRBJ2-2	TRBV19	TGTGCCAGTAATTCCGGAAAAGCGTCCGGGGAGCTGTTTTTT	CASNSGKASGELFF
TRBD2	-	TRBJ2-1	TRBV28	TGTGCCAGCAGTGGCGGGGGGATCAATGAGCAGTTCTTC	CASSGGGINEQFF
-	-	TRBJ1-3	TRBV19	TGTGCCAGTAGCCAGGCGGGGGGAAACACCATATATTTT	CASSQAGGNTIYF
TRBD1	few	TRBJ1-5	TRBV6-6	TGTGCCAGCAGTCCCGGGACAGGAAATTTCAGGAATCAGCCCCAGCATTTT	CASSPGTGNFRNQPQHF
TRBD2	-	TRBJ2-1	TRBV7-9	TGTGCCAGCAGCTTCCGGCGGGGGACCGACAATGAGCAGTTCTTC	CASSFRRGTDNEQFF
-	few	TRBJ1-5	TRBV4-2	TGTGCCAGCAGCCAAGATGCGGCCCGGAGCAATCAGCCCCAGCATTTT	CASSQDAARSNQPQHF
TRBD1	-	TRBJ1-2	TRBV4-1	TGCGCCAGCAGCTTCCAAAGGTCGACAGGGGGACCCGGCCGGGGCTACACCTTC	CASSFQRSTGGPGRGYTF
-	-	TRBJ1-1	TRBV19	TGTGCCAGTAGCCATCGACAGGACACTGAAGCTTTCTTT	CASSHRQDTEAFF
-	-	TRBJ1-2	TRBV6-1	TGTGCCAGCAGTGCGCCAACAGGGAAAACATTCTATGGCTACACCTTC	CASSAPTGKTFYGYTF
TRBD1	-	TRBJ1-5	TRBV7-2	TGTGCCAGCGCGACAGGGATGTTCCAGCCCCAGCATTTT	CASATGMFQPQHF
-	-	TRBJ2-6	TRBV27	TGTGCCAGCAGACTTCAGGGTAGACGAGCTGGGGCCAACGTCCTGACTTTC	CASRLQGRRAGANVLTF
TRBD2	-	TRBJ2-2	TRBV5-1	TGCGCCAGCAGCTTGGCTTCCCCGGCTAGCGGATCGAACACCGGGGAGCTGTTTTTT	CASSLASPASGSNTGELFF
-	-	TRBJ1-1	TRBV6-6	TGTGCCAGCAGCCTAGATCCGGCGGGGCTGAACACTGAAGCTTTCTTT	CASSLDPAGLNTEAFF
-	-	TRBJ2-3	TRBV6-1	TGTGCCAGCAGTGAATCCCCTGTGGATACGCAGTATTTT	CASSESPVDTQYF
-	-	TRBJ1-3	TRBV12-3/TRBV12-4	TGTGCCAGCAGTTTAGACGGGAACACCATATATTTT	CASSLDGNTIYF
-	-	TRBJ1-1	TRBV4-1	TGCGCCAGCAGAGACGACAACCTTGAAGCTTTCTTT	CASRDDNLEAFF
-	-	TRBJ1-3	TRBV4-1	TGCGCCAGCAGCCAACCAGGGAGGCGAAACACCATATATTTT	CASSQPGRRNTIYF
-	-	TRBJ2-1	TRBV7-6	TGTGCCAGCAGCCTCAGGATCGCGCCCCTCAATGAGCAGTTCTTC	CASSLRIAPLNEQFF